These T cell receptor beta chains were read from a single sample in a study of human T cells and chemical hapten exposure. One entry per CDR3 protein, called by TCRdb with MiXCR from the RACE reads. This table holds around 69,000 distinct CDR3 sequences, over 6.5% found once. The sample here was whole blood, taken in connection with sensitization to the hapten diphenylcyclopropenone (DPC). The receptors were gathered from a woman in her forties or fifties with alopecia areata. Some clones in this sample may be carry-over from other donors' samples. The CDR3 runs from the conserved cysteine through the conserved F or W. The order of the fields is CDR3 protein, V gene, J gene.

CASGRTGNEQFF	TRBV7-2	TRBJ2-1
CASSPNYGAYEQYF	TRBV5-1	TRBJ2-7
CAGCRLAEDTQYF	TRBV2	TRBJ2-3
CATSPRGALYNEQFF	TRBV15	TRBJ2-1
CASSLDGRGGETQYF	TRBV7-2	TRBJ2-5
CASMGLAAGEQFF	TRBV5-1	TRBJ2-1
CASSYPGQPYEQYF	TRBV19	TRBJ2-7
CASRDGGGRAPLHF	TRBV2	TRBJ1-6
CASKSFSNKPQHF	TRBV12-3/TRBV12-4	TRBJ1-5
CASRGTGSRAFF	TRBV28	TRBJ1-1
CASSIRTGGNTGELFF	TRBV19	TRBJ2-2
CASSWGHQTYEQYF	TRBV7-6	TRBJ2-7
CASSPRDRAGYGYTF	TRBV18	TRBJ1-2
CAISEGEPTQYF	TRBV10-3	TRBJ2-5
CAWSVGGASYEQYF	TRBV30	TRBJ2-7
CSVGLLAGYKKTDTQYF	TRBV29-1	TRBJ2-3
CASMPERGSGPFETQYF	TRBV28	TRBJ2-5
CASSVEGVTDTQYF	TRBV9	TRBJ2-3
CSARDHGAGQPQHF	TRBV20-1	TRBJ1-5
CASSLATVSPLHF	TRBV5-6	TRBJ1-6
CASSYSRGLAGNKSSYNEQFF	TRBV6-5	TRBJ2-1
CASSLIRHPGTEAFF	TRBV7-3	TRBJ1-1
CASSFFGVGDHMNTEAFF	TRBV7-9	TRBJ1-1
CASSALNKAFF	TRBV6-1	TRBJ1-1
CASSLGPFSSAQETQYF	TRBV5-5	TRBJ2-5
CASTGGEEQPQHF	TRBV10-2	TRBJ1-5
CASSADWDLGGANVLTF	TRBV5-1	TRBJ2-6
CASGQAGVAETQYF	TRBV7-9	TRBJ2-5
CASSFSGDYGYTF	TRBV12-3/TRBV12-4	TRBJ1-2
CASSLTGLNYGYTF	TRBV7-9	TRBJ1-2
CASSLSSGVLTF	TRBV7-2	TRBJ2-6
CASTISSGPLETQYF	TRBV7-2	TRBJ2-5
CASSYFASGYNEQFF	TRBV6-5	TRBJ2-1
CASSNGGDLGYF	TRBV6-6	TRBJ2-4
CSVRPQSNTEAFF	TRBV29-1	TRBJ1-1
CASSPGTVSWDTQYF	TRBV19	TRBJ2-3
CASSLTRTGAYEQYF	TRBV27	TRBJ2-7
CASSEGAGNNSPLHF	TRBV6-5	TRBJ1-6
CASSQDRQGDSPLNF	TRBV4-1	TRBJ1-6
CASTGHIYEQYF	TRBV28	TRBJ2-7
CASSYSYSSPLHF	TRBV6-5	TRBJ1-6
CASSLVGAETQYF	TRBV13	TRBJ2-5
CASARLMNTEAFF	TRBV12-3/TRBV12-4	TRBJ1-1